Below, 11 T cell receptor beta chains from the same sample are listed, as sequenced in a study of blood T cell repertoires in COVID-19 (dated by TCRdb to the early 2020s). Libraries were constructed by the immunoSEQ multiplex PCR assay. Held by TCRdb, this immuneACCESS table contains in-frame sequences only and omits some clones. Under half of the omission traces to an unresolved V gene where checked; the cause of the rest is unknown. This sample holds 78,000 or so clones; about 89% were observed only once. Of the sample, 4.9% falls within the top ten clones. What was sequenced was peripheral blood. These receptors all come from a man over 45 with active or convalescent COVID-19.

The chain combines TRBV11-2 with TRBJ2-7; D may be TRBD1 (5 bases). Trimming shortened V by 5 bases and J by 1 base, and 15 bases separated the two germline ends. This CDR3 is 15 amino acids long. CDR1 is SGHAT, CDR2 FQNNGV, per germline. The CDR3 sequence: CASSRQRSYSYEQYV. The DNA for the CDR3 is TGTGCCAGCAGCCGACAGCGTTCTTATTCCTACGAGCAGTACGTC.

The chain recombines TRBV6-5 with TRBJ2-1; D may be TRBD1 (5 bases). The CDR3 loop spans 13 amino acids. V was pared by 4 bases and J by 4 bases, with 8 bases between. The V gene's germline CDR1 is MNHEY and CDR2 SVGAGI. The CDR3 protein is CASSSTAYNEQFF. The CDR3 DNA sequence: TGTGCCAGCAGTTCGACAGCGTACAATGAGCAGTTCTTC.

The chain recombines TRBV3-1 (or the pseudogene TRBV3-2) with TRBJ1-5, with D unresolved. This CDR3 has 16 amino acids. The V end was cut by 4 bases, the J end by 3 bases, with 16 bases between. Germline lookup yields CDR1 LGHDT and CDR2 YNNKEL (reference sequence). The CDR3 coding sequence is TGTGCCAGCAGCCTTTTTGTATGGAGAACCAATCAGCCCCAGCATTTT. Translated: CASSLFVWRTNQPQHF.

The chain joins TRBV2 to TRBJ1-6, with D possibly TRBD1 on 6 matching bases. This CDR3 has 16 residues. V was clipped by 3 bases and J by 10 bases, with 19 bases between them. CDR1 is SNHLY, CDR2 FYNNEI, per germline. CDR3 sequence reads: CASSEPGGATNSPLHF. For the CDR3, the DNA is TGTGCCAGCAGTGAGCCGGGGGGGGCGACTAACTCACCCCTCCACTTT. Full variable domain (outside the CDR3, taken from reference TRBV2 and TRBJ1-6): EPEVTQTPSHQVTQMGQEVILRCVPISNHLYFYWYRQILGQKVEFLVSFYNNEISEKSEIFDDQFSVERPDGSNFTLKIRSTKLEDSAMYFCASSEPGGATNSPLHFGNGTRLTVT.

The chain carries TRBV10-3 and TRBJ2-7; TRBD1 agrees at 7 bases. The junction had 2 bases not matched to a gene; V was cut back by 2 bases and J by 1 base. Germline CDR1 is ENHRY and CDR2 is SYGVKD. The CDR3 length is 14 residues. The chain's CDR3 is CAISERQGSYEQYF. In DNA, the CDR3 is TGTGCCATCAGTGAGCGACAGGGTTCCTACGAGCAGTACTTC.

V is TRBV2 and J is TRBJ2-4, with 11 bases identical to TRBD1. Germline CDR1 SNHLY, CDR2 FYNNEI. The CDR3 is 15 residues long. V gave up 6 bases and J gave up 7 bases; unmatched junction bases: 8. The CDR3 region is CASSERGQGVNIQYF. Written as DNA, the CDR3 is TGTGCCAGCAGCGAGAGGGGACAGGGGGTGAACATTCAGTACTTC.

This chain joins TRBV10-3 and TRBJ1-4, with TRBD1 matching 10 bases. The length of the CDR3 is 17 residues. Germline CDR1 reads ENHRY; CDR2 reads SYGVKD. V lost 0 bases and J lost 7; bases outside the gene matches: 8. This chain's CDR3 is CAISESNPGQGIEKLFF. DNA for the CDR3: TGTGCCATCAGTGAGTCGAACCCGGGACAGGGGATTGAAAAACTGTTTTTT.

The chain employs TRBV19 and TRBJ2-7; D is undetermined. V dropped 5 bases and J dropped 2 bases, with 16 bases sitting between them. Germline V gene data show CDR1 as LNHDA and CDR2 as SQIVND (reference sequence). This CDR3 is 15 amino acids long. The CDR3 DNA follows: TGTGCCAGTAGTCCCCAGGTCGCAGCCGCCTACGAGCAGTACTTC. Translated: CASSPQVAAAYEQYF.

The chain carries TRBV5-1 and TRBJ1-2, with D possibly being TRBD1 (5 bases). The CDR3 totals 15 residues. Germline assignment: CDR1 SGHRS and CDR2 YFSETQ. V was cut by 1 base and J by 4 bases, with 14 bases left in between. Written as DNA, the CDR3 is TGCGCCAGCAGCTTGTCTTGGGGCGGAACCTATGGCTACACCTTC. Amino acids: CASSLSWGGTYGYTF.

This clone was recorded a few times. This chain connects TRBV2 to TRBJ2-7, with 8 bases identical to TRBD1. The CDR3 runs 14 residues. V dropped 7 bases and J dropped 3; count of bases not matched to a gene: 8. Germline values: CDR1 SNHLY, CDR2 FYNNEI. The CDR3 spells CASKGDRNNYEQYV. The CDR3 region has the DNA TGTGCCAGCAAGGGGGACAGGAATAACTACGAGCAGTACGTC.

The CDR3 loop is CASSLGGVGEKLFF. CDR3 nucleotides: TGTGCCAGCAGCTTGGGGGGGGTTGGTGAAAAACTGTTTTTT. This chain joins TRBV5-4 and TRBJ1-4; a possible D gene is TRBD1 (5 bases). CDR3 length equals 14 residues. The germline V gene has CDR1 SGHNT and CDR2 YYREEE (reference sequence). V gave up 0 bases and J gave up 7 bases, with 10 bases separating them.